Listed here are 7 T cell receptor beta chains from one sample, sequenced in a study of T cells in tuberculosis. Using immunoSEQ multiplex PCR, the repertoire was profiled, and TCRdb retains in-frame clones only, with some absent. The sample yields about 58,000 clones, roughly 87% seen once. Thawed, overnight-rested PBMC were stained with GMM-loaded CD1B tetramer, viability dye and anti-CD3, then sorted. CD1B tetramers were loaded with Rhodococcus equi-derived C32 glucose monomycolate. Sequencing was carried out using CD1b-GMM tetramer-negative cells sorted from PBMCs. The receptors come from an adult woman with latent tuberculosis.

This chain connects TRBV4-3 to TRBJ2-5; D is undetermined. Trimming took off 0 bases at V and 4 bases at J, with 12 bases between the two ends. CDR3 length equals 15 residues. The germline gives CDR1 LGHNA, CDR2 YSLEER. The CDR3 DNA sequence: TGCGCCAGCAGCCAAGACTACGGCGGAAGAGAGACCCAGTACTTC. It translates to CASSQDYGGRETQYF.

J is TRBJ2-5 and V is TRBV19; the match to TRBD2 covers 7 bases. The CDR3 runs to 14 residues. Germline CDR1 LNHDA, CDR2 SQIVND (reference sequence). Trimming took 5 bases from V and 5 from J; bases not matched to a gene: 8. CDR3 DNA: TGTGCCAGTAGTTCCCGCCGAGCGGGGGAGACCCAGTACTTC. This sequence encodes CASSSRRAGETQYF. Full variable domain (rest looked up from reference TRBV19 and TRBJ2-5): DGGITQSPKYLFRKEGQNVTLSCEQNLNHDAMYWYRQDPGQGLRLIYYSQIVNDFQKGDIAEGYSVSREKKESFPLTVTSAQKNPTAFYLCASSSRRAGETQYFGPGTRLLVL.

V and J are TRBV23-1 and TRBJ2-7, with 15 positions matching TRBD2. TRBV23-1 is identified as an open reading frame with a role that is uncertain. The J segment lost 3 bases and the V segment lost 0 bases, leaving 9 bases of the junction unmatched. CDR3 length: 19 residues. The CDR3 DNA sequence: TGCGCCAGCAGTCAATCACCAGGACTAGCGGGGGGGCCAGGCTACGAGCAGTACTTC. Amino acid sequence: CASSQSPGLAGGPGYEQYF.

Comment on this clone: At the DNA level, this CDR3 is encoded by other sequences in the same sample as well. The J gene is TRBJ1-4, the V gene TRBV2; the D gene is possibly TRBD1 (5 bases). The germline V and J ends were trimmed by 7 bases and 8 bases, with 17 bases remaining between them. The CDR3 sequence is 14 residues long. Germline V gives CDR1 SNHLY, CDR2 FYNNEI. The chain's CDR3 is CASIRGLRDEKLFF. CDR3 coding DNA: TGTGCCAGCATTCGAGGACTACGGGACGAAAAACTGTTTTTT.

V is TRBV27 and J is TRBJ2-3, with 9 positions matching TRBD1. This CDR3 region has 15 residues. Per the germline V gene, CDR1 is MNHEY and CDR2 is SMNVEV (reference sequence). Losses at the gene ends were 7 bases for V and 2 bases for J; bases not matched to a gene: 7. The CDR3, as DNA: TGTGCCAGCAAGAAAAGGGACAGGGTCACAGATACGCAGTATTTT. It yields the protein CASKKRDRVTDTQYF.

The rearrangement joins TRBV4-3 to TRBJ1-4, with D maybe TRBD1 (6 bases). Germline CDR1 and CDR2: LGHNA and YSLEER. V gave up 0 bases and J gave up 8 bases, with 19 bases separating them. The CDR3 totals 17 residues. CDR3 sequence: CASSQELNQGLSEKLFF. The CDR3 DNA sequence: TGCGCCAGCAGCCAAGAATTAAATCAGGGGTTGAGCGAAAAACTGTTTTTT.

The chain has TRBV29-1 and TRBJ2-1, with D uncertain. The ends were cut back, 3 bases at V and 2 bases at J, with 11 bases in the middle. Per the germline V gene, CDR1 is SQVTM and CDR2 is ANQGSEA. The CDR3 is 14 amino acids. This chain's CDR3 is CSVEASTAYNEQFF. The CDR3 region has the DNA TGCAGCGTTGAGGCCAGCACAGCCTACAATGAGCAGTTCTTC.